A selection of T cell receptor beta chains follows, all from one sample in a study of blood T cell repertoires in COVID-19. Clones were read by immunoSEQ multiplex PCR, and TCRdb kept only the in-frame ones, dropping some. The sample carries about half a million clones, 75% to 90% recorded once. The material sequenced was peripheral blood. The source of these receptors is a young man with COVID-19, enrolled during active disease. CDR3s include the opening cysteine and the closing phenylalanine or tryptophan. Fields, in order: D gene, clone size, V gene, J gene, CDR3 DNA, CDR3 protein. The D gene is left open where the match is weak. Clone size appears in some rows only: once, few, many, or a class for an expanded clone.

>NA|few|TRBV12-3/TRBV12-4|TRBJ1-1
TGTGCCAGCAACAGGATGGCGGACACTGAAGCTTTCTTT
CASNRMADTEAFF
>TRBD2|NA|TRBV5-8|TRBJ2-3
TGTGCCAGCAGCTTGGGGTCGGGAGGGACAGATACGCAGTATTTT
CASSLGSGGTDTQYF
>TRBD2|NA|TRBV19|TRBJ2-1
TGTGCCAGTAGTATAGTAGCGGGGGGGCCAGGGAATGAGCAGTTCTTC
CASSIVAGGPGNEQFF
>TRBD2|NA|TRBV2|TRBJ2-7
TGTGCCAGCAAGGAGCGGGAATCCTACGAGCAGTACTTC
CASKERESYEQYF
>NA|NA|TRBV7-9|TRBJ2-1
TGTGCCAGCAGCCATATCTCAGGGACCTACAATGAGCAGTTCTTC
CASSHISGTYNEQFF
>TRBD2|NA|TRBV30|TRBJ2-1
TGTGCCTGGAGTGTAATAAGGACTAGCGGGACCTACAATGAGCAGTTCTTC
CAWSVIRTSGTYNEQFF
>TRBD2|NA|TRBV7-8|TRBJ2-1
TGTGCCAGCAGCCTCGGACTAGCGGGAGGGAAGGTCAGTGGGATTCCCAATGAGCAGTTCTTC
CASSLGLAGGKVSGIPNEQFF
>TRBD1|NA|TRBV18|TRBJ1-1
TGTGCCAGCTCACCCGCCGGGACAGCAAACACTGAAGCTTTCTTT
CASSPAGTANTEAFF
>NA|NA|TRBV3-1/TRBV3-2|TRBJ1-1
TGTGCCAGCCGCGGGGGCACTGAAGCTTTCTTT
CASRGGTEAFF
>TRBD2|NA|TRBV19|TRBJ2-2
TGTGCCAGTAGTATCGTAGCGGGGGCCCCAACCGGGGAGCTGTTTTTT
CASSIVAGAPTGELFF
>NA|NA|TRBV24-1|TRBJ2-3
TGTGCCACCAGTGACCCCGGTGTGGATACGCAGTATTTT
CATSDPGVDTQYF
>NA|once|TRBV30|TRBJ2-2
TGTGCCTGGAGTCTATATTTATCCGGGGAGCTGTTTTTT
CAWSLYLSGELFF
>TRBD1|NA|TRBV19|TRBJ1-2
TGTGCCAGTAGCCACGGGACAGTGACTAACTATGGCTACACCTTC
CASSHGTVTNYGYTF
>TRBD2|NA|TRBV19|TRBJ2-1
TGTGCCAGTAGTATGGGACTAGCGAGCTCCTACAATGAGCAGTTCTTC
CASSMGLASSYNEQFF
>NA|NA|TRBV5-4|TRBJ2-1
TGTGCCAGCAGCCCGACAGGAGACTCCTACAATGAGCAGTTCTTC
CASSPTGDSYNEQFF
>NA|NA|TRBV5-1|TRBJ2-3
TGCGCCAGCAGCCCCTCGGGCCCCCAGCGGGCGGATACGCAGTATTTT
CASSPSGPQRADTQYF
>TRBD1|NA|TRBV2|TRBJ1-2
TGTGCCAGCAGTGAATCAGGGGGCGGTGGCTACACCTTC
CASSESGGGGYTF
>TRBD1|NA|TRBV10-3|TRBJ2-5
TGTGCCATCAGCCCGGACAGGGCCCAAGAGACCCAGTACTTC
CAISPDRAQETQYF
>NA|NA|TRBV4-2|TRBJ2-1
TGTGCCAGCAGCCTCTCAGAGGGCCGGCGGGGCTCCTACAATGAGCAGTTCTTC
CASSLSEGRRGSYNEQFF
>NA|NA|TRBV29-1|TRBJ2-7
TGCAGCGTGGCCGGGACATATCTAGACTACGAGCAGTACTTC
CSVAGTYLDYEQYF
>NA|NA|TRBV30|TRBJ2-5
TGTGCCTGGAGAAAAGCACCGCGGATTACGCAAGAGACCCAGTACTTC
CAWRKAPRITQETQYF
>NA|NA|TRBV28|TRBJ2-2
TGTGCCTCGGGGGCCGGGGAGCTGTTTTTT
CASGAGELFF
>NA|NA|TRBV7-9|TRBJ2-5
TGTGCCAGCAGCTTAGCGCAGGCGTCGCAAGAGACCCAGTACTTC
CASSLAQASQETQYF